Below are 32 T cell receptor beta chains sequenced from a single sample in a study of CD8+CD57+ T cells in acquired aplastic anemia. Profiling that covered TCR beta VDJ and CDR3 relied on genomic DNA as its template. TCRdb re-analysed the reads in MiXCR, keeping a single row per CDR3 protein. The repertoire consists of more than 150,000 distinct CDR3 sequences, with 40% to 50% occurring once and the leading ten covering under 3.5%. Sequencing was performed on sorted CD4+, CD8+, or CD8+CD57+ T cells (not recorded which) from PBMCs. The receptors come from a human donor in good health.

This clonotype occurred many times. The V gene is TRBV6-1, the J gene TRBJ1-6; 9 nucleotides match TRBD1. This CDR3 region has 14 residues. Germline assignment: CDR1 MNHNS and CDR2 SASEGT. The trim removed 7 bases at V and 7 bases at J, leaving 5 bases unmatched. CDR3 sequence: CASTVQGANSPLHF. CDR3 DNA: TGTGCCAGCACCGTACAGGGGGCCAATTCACCCCTCCACTTT.

The V call is TRBV7-9, the J call TRBJ1-6; TRBD1 is a possible D gene (5 bases). From germline, CDR1 is SEHNR and CDR2 FQNEAQ (reference sequence). This CDR3 comprises 14 residues. The V and J ends lost 8 bases and 9 bases respectively, with 17 bases between them. As DNA, the CDR3 is TGTGCCAGCCGAGGGATGGGGGATAGTTCACCCCTCCACTTT. This gives the protein CASRGMGDSSPLHF.

With regard to this clonotype: A read error is possible here, since a much larger clone lies one base away. CDR3 protein: CASSLDGSPTGAFF. The CDR3 DNA sequence: TGTGCCAGCAGCTTAGATGGCAGCCCTACGGGAGCTTTCTTT. The chain uses TRBV7-9 and TRBJ1-1; D ambiguous. V lost 1 base and J lost 10, with 16 bases in between. This CDR3 is built from 14 residues. Germline-derived CDR1 and CDR2 are SEHNR and FQNEAQ (reference sequence).

This clonotype was seen at least ten times. CDR3 region: CASRLTGARYTEAFF. The CDR3 DNA reads TGTGCCAGCAGGCTTACAGGGGCCCGGTACACTGAAGCTTTCTTT. The gene calls are TRBV12-3 or TRBV12-4 and TRBJ1-1, with 7 bases aligning to TRBD1. Trimming took 6 bases from V and 3 from J; bases not matched to a gene: 10. The CDR3 covers 15 residues.

To note about this clonotype: Germline is not matched at one junction end, which may reflect a read error. The chain carries TRBV10-3 and TRBJ1-2, with D maybe TRBD1 (5 bases). Germline V gene lookup returns CDR1 ENHRY and CDR2 SYGVKD. The CDR3 is 13 amino acids. The CDR3, as DNA: TGTGCCATCAGTGAGGCTAGGGGCTATGGCTACGCCTTC. This codes for CAISEARGYGYAF.

This chain connects TRBV7-9 to TRBJ2-7, with 10 bases fitting TRBD1. The CDR3 is made up of 13 amino acids. The V gene end was trimmed by 5 bases and the J gene end by 5 bases; junction bases not matched to a gene: 3. Germline assignment: CDR1 SEHNR and CDR2 FQNEAQ (reference sequence). CDR3: CASSRGTGDEQYF. The DNA of the CDR3 is TGTGCCAGCAGCCGGGGGACAGGGGACGAGCAGTACTTC.

At least ten counts were recorded for this clonotype. The chain links TRBV9 to TRBJ1-2, with D possibly matching TRBD1 (5 bases). Germline V gene data show CDR1 as SGDLS and CDR2 as YYNGEE. This CDR3 comprises 14 residues. The V gene lost 5 bases and the J gene lost 6 bases, with 17 bases spanning the gap. CDR3 in DNA: TGTGCCAGCAGGGGGGTCAGGTTCTTAGATGGCTACACCTTC. This translates into CASRGVRFLDGYTF.

The chain carries TRBV7-9 and TRBJ1-1; D is unresolved. Per germline, CDR1 SEHNR and CDR2 FQNEAQ (reference sequence). Trimming cost V 5 bases and J 1 base, with 11 bases left between them. This CDR3 contains 14 residues. The CDR3: CASSTRGANTEAFF. In nucleotides, the CDR3 is TGTGCCAGCAGCACCCGTGGAGCGAACACTGAAGCTTTCTTT.

This clonotype has ten or more counts. The chain uses TRBV4-2 and TRBJ1-1; D is unclear. V dropped 0 bases and J dropped 3 bases, with 11 bases sitting between them. The CDR3 has 15 residues. From germline, CDR1 is LGHNA and CDR2 YNFKEQ. The CDR3 nucleotides read TGTGCCAGCAGCCAAGAAGGTGAGAGGCACACTGAAGCTTTCTTT. The encoded protein is CASSQEGERHTEAFF.

The chain couples TRBV11-2 to TRBJ1-5; D may be TRBD1 (6 bases). CDR1 and CDR2 (germline): SGHAT, FQNNGV. The V gene lost 4 bases and the J gene lost 2 bases, with 6 bases spanning the gap. The CDR3 length is 13 residues. CDR3 amino acids: CASSSGGNQPQHF. The CDR3 coding sequence is TGTGCCAGCAGCTCAGGGGGCAATCAGCCCCAGCATTTT.

Remarks on this clonotype: A much more abundant neighbour one base away suggests this may be a read error. The gene calls are TRBV12-3 or TRBV12-4 and TRBJ2-1, with D tentatively TRBD1 or TRBD2 (5 bases each). This CDR3 contains 16 residues. The CDR3 is CASSFTGGRADNEQLF. The CDR3 nucleotides read TGTGCCAGCAGTTTCACAGGCGGGCGAGCGGACAATGAGCAGCTCTTC.

The rearrangement uses TRBV11-2 and TRBJ1-1; D remains ambiguous. The CDR3 runs to 14 residues. Per the germline V gene, CDR1 is SGHAT and CDR2 is FQNNGV. V shed 6 bases and J shed 1 base, with 12 bases lying between them. The CDR3 loop is CASRKIMGNTEAFF. The CDR3 bases are TGTGCCAGCAGGAAGATTATGGGGAACACTGAAGCTTTCTTT.

V and J are TRBV18 and TRBJ2-1; D remains unclear. V gave up 2 bases and J gave up 8 bases, with 13 bases separating them. From germline, CDR1 is KGHSH and CDR2 LQKENI. CDR3 length: 14 amino acids. CDR3 residues: CASSPSQSGHEQFF. The CDR3 DNA reads as TGTGCCAGCTCACCATCGCAGTCCGGGCATGAGCAGTTCTTC.

The V call is TRBV24-1, the J call TRBJ2-1, with TRBD1 as a possible D gene (5 bases). The germline V gene encodes CDR1 KGHDR and CDR2 SFDVKD. This CDR3 is built from 15 residues. The V end was cut by 6 bases, the J end by 4 bases, with 15 bases between. The CDR3 nucleotides read TGTGCCACCAGTTCCCCAGGGCAGGGATACAATGAGCAGTTCTTC. Residues: CATSSPGQGYNEQFF.

This clonotype has a count of ten or more. For the CDR3, the DNA is TGTGCCTGGAGTGTTGGTGCAGAGCAGTACTTC. It translates to CAWSVGAEQYF. V is TRBV30 and J is TRBJ2-7; D not resolved. Trimming took 0 bases from V and 7 from J, leaving 7 bases between them. Germline CDR1 and CDR2: GTSNPN and SVGIG (reference sequence). The CDR3 spans 11 residues. Variable domain in full (rest from reference TRBV30 and TRBJ2-7): SQTIHQWPATLVQPVGSPLSLECTVEGTSNPNLYWYRQAAGRGLQLLFYSVGIGQISSEVPQNLSASRPQDRQFILSSKKLLLSDSGFYLCAWSVGAEQYFGPGTRLTVT.

The gene calls are TRBV5-8 and TRBJ2-7, with TRBD1 matching over 7 bases. J lost 6 bases, V lost 2 bases, and 11 bases had no gene match. The CDR3 sequence is 15 residues long. Germline CDR1 and CDR2: SGHTS and YDEGEE. CDR3 nucleotides: TGTGCCAGCAGCTTTAGACAGGGTCGTTATGGCGAGCAGTACTTC. Translated, it gives CASSFRQGRYGEQYF. Based on the CDR3 plus reference TRBV5-8 and TRBJ2-7, the full variable domain is EAGVTQSPTHLIKTRGQQATLRCSPISGHTSVYWYQQALGLGLQFLLWYDEGEERNRGNFPPRFSGRQFPNYSSELNVNALELEDSALYLCASSFRQGRYGEQYFGPGTRLTVT.

As regards this clonotype: The junction does not match germline at one end; this may be a read error. The V gene is TRBV15, the J gene TRBJ1-5; 7 bases line up with TRBD1. Germline CDR1 reads LNHNV; CDR2 reads YYDKDF (reference sequence). CDR3 length: 15 amino acids. The CDR3 loop is CATNPTGSSNQPQRF. In DNA form, the CDR3 reads TGTGCCACCAACCCGACAGGGAGTAGCAATCAGCCCCAGCGTTTT.

As DNA, the CDR3 is TGTGCCAGCAGTGGAGGATGGGGGGAAAATGAAAAACTGTTTTTT. The encoded protein is CASSGGWGENEKLFF. V gene TRBV2 combines with J gene TRBJ1-4; D perhaps matches TRBD1 (5 bases). CDR3 length: 15 amino acids. The germline V and J ends were trimmed by 4 bases and 5 bases, with 14 bases remaining between them. Germline V gene lookup returns CDR1 SNHLY and CDR2 FYNNEI. The full variable domain, in which reference TRBV2 and TRBJ1-4 provide the parts outside the CDR3, is EPEVTQTPSHQVTQMGQEVILRCVPISNHLYFYWYRQILGQKVEFLVSFYNNEISEKSEIFDDQFSVERPDGSNFTLKIRSTKLEDSAMYFCASSGGWGENEKLFFGSGTQLSVL.

The chain uses TRBV30 and TRBJ1-1; D not resolved. CDR3 length: 14 amino acids. Germline assignment: CDR1 GTSNPN and CDR2 SVGIG (reference sequence). Trimming shortened V by 0 bases and J by 5 bases, and 13 bases separated the two germline ends. The CDR3, as DNA: TGTGCCTGGAGTGTACAAGCTAGGAGGACTGAAGCTTTCTTT. Translating gives CAWSVQARRTEAFF.

The genes are TRBV14 and TRBJ2-1; the match to TRBD1 covers 8 bases. The V gene's germline CDR1 is SGHDN and CDR2 FVKESK. This CDR3 comprises 19 residues. V lost 2 bases, J lost 2 bases, and 14 bases stayed unmatched. CDR3 nucleotides: TGTGCCAGCAGCCAACATGGCTTCGGACAGGGTAGGACCTACAATGAGCAGTTCTTC. This encodes CASSQHGFGQGRTYNEQFF.

The chain employs TRBV18 and TRBJ2-2; D is tentatively TRBD1 or TRBD2 (5 bases each). The germline gives CDR1 KGHSH, CDR2 LQKENI. Between the trimmed V and J ends, which lost 6 bases and 6 bases, there was a span of 8 bases. CDR3 length: 12 residues. CDR3 sequence reads: CASSRDAGELFF. DNA of the CDR3: TGTGCCAGCTCTCGGGACGCCGGGGAGCTGTTTTTT. Together with reference TRBV18 and TRBJ2-2, the CDR3 gives the full variable domain: NAGVMQNPRHLVRRRGQEARLRCSPMKGHSHVYWYRQLPEEGLKFMVYLQKENIIDESGMPKERFSAEFPKEGPSILRIQQVVRGDSAAYFCASSRDAGELFFGEGSRLTVL.

The chain is built from TRBV19 and TRBJ1-1, with unresolved D. CDR3 length: 13 amino acids. Trimming took off 8 bases at V and 6 bases at J, with 16 bases between the two ends. CDR1 is LNHDA and CDR2 is SQIVND in the germline V gene (reference sequence). This chain's CDR3 is CASHNPSRPEAFF. DNA of the CDR3: TGTGCCAGTCACAACCCCAGTCGACCTGAAGCTTTCTTT.

The V call is TRBV29-1, the J call TRBJ2-3; D not certain. The V end was cut by 5 bases, the J end by 11 bases, with 17 bases between. Germline CDR1 SQVTM, CDR2 ANQGSEA. The CDR3 totals 12 residues. The CDR3: CSVRVDANEQYF. The CDR3, as DNA: TGCAGCGTTAGAGTGGATGCCAATGAGCAGTATTTT.

This clonotype was seen at least ten times. In nucleotides, the CDR3 is TGTGCCAGCAGCCGAGAGTCCCGGGACAGGATCGTGGAACAGTACTTC. Translation gives CASSRESRDRIVEQYF. The chain joins TRBV7-2 to TRBJ2-7; the match to TRBD1 covers 8 bases. Germline V gene data show CDR1 as SGHTA and CDR2 as FQGNSA. This CDR3 is built from 16 residues. V shed 5 bases, J shed 10 bases, and the junction held 19 bases outside the gene matches. Full variable domain (outside the CDR3, taken from reference TRBV7-2 and TRBJ2-7): GAGVSQSPSNKVTEKGKDVELRCDPISGHTALYWYRQSLGQGLEFLIYFQGNSAPDKSGLPSDRFSAERTGGSVSTLTIQRTQQEDSAVYLCASSRESRDRIVEQYFGPGTRLTVT.

V is TRBV5-1 and J is TRBJ2-7, with TRBD1 as a possible D gene (5 bases). V lost 1 base to trimming and J lost 5 bases, with 16 bases between them. Germline V lookup: CDR1 SGHRS, CDR2 YFSETQ. The CDR3 extends over 15 amino acids. In DNA, the CDR3 is TGCGCCAGCAGCTTGAGGGGCAGGTGGCTCGACGAGCAGTACTTC. Its protein product is CASSLRGRWLDEQYF.

This clonotype was counted between two and nine times. V and J are TRBV2 and TRBJ2-2, with D unclear. This CDR3 has 14 residues. With 0 bases removed from V and 7 bases from J, the gap between germline ends came to 9 bases. Germline loops: CDR1 SNHLY, CDR2 FYNNEI. CDR3 in DNA: TGTGCCAGCAGTGAAGCGATGGGTTTCGGGGAGCTGTTTTTT. Its translation is CASSEAMGFGELFF.

This clonotype is termed medium-sized. The chain combines TRBV6-1 with TRBJ2-7; TRBD1 aligns across 7 bases. The CDR3 extends over 16 amino acids. From germline, CDR1 is MNHNS and CDR2 SASEGT. V shed 7 bases, J shed 4 bases, and the junction held 16 bases outside the gene matches. This CDR3 reads CASMDWGQDRAYEQYF. The CDR3, as DNA: TGTGCCAGCATGGATTGGGGGCAAGACAGGGCGTACGAGCAGTACTTC.

This chain connects TRBV6-2 or TRBV6-3 to TRBJ2-5; 14 positions agree with TRBD2. The CDR3 is made up of 16 amino acids. V shed 7 bases and J 5 bases; nucleotides not matched to a gene: 9. Germline CDR1 and CDR2: MNHEY and SVGEGT. CDR3 protein: CASTLWGLAGVETQYF. For the CDR3, the DNA is TGTGCCAGCACCCTATGGGGACTAGCGGGAGTCGAGACCCAGTACTTC.

The chain is built from TRBV10-3 and TRBJ2-1; D is ambiguous. Germline V gives CDR1 ENHRY, CDR2 SYGVKD. Between the trimmed V and J ends, which lost 10 bases and 0 bases, there was a span of 7 bases. The CDR3 is 12 residues long. In nucleotides, the CDR3 is TGTGCCACCAGAAGCTCCTACAATGAGCAGTTCTTC. Its protein product is CATRSSYNEQFF.

This rearrangement joins TRBV24-1 to TRBJ1-2; TRBD1 matches 8 bases. With V trimmed by 9 bases and J by 5 bases, 7 bases remained unmatched. CDR3 length: 13 amino acids. Germline CDR1 is KGHDR and CDR2 is SFDVKD. CDR3 coding DNA: TGTGCCACCTGGGGACAGGATGATTATGGCTACACCTTC. Residues: CATWGQDDYGYTF.

The sample holds a few counts of this clonotype. The genes are TRBV29-1 and TRBJ1-1, with 9 bases identical to TRBD1. The germline CDR1 and CDR2 sequences are SQVTM and ANQGSEA. Losses at the gene ends were 7 bases for V and 5 bases for J; bases not matched to a gene: 8. This CDR3 comprises 13 residues. The CDR3 sequence is CSGRTGAGTEAFF. The CDR3, as DNA: TGCAGCGGCCGGACAGGGGCCGGGACTGAAGCTTTCTTT.

This clonotype was observed many times. The rearrangement uses TRBV20-1 and TRBJ2-3; the match to TRBD2 covers 14 bases. Per the germline V gene, CDR1 is DFQATT and CDR2 is SNEGSKA (reference sequence). J lost 3 bases, V lost 0 bases, and 5 bases had no gene match. The CDR3 contains 17 residues. The DNA for the CDR3 is TGCAGTGCTAGAGACGCCGGGACTAGCGGGAGTACAGATACGCAGTATTTT. Its translation: CSARDAGTSGSTDTQYF.